These T cell receptor beta chains were read from a single sample in a study of blood T cell repertoires in COVID-19. Repertoires were generated with immunoSEQ multiplex PCR, while TCRdb's copy carries only in-frame clones and drops some. The sample records roughly 120,000 clones, around four fifths being singletons. The sequenced sample was peripheral blood. These receptor sequences come from a man older than 75 with COVID-19, enrolled during active disease. Both conserved end residues are part of each CDR3. A D gene is named only where the DNA matches it firmly. Size values are once, few and many counts, or a class for expanded clones, and some rows have none.

v_gene	abundance	j_gene	d_gene	CDR3aa	CDR3nt
TRBV28	NA	TRBJ1-5	NA	CASKSSGIRQPQHF	TGTGCCAGCAAAAGTTCGGGGATTCGACAGCCCCAGCATTTT
TRBV7-2	NA	TRBJ1-2	NA	CASSLDDYGRGYTF	TGTGCCAGCAGCTTAGACGACTACGGCCGCGGCTACACCTTC
TRBV28	NA	TRBJ2-7	TRBD2	CASSLWREYDEQYF	TGTGCCAGCAGTTTATGGCGGGAGTACGACGAGCAGTACTTC
TRBV29-1	NA	TRBJ1-5	NA	CSVAGGGNQPQHF	TGCAGCGTTGCTGGGGGGGGCAATCAGCCCCAGCATTTT
TRBV28	NA	TRBJ2-2	TRBD2	CASSILAGNTGELFF	TGTGCCAGCAGCATCCTAGCGGGGAACACCGGGGAGCTGTTTTTT
TRBV20-1	few	TRBJ2-3	NA	CSASPPAGHTDTQYF	TGCAGTGCTAGTCCTCCAGCGGGACACACAGATACGCAGTATTTT
TRBV7-2	NA	TRBJ2-1	TRBD2	CASSYSGTSGSNEQFF	TGTGCCAGCAGCTACTCCGGGACTAGCGGGAGCAATGAGCAGTTCTTC
TRBV27	NA	TRBJ2-7	TRBD1	CASSLEARGRRTYEQYF	TGTGCCAGCAGTTTAGAGGCGAGGGGGCGCAGAACCTACGAGCAGTACTTC
TRBV15	NA	TRBJ2-1	NA	CATSKGGGNEQFF	TGTGCCACCAGCAAAGGGGGGGGCAATGAGCAGTTCTTC
TRBV21-1	NA	TRBJ2-1	NA	CASTWPLRQVYNEQFF	TGTGCCAGCACCTGGCCCCTCCGCCAGGTGTACAATGAGCAGTTCTTC
TRBV9	NA	TRBJ2-1	NA	CASSVAQRVNEQFF	TGTGCCAGCAGCGTAGCTCAGAGGGTCAATGAGCAGTTCTTC
TRBV5-6	few	TRBJ2-2	NA	CASSLTMERELFF	TGTGCCAGCAGCTTGACTATGGAACGGGAGCTGTTTTTT
TRBV28	NA	TRBJ2-3	NA	CASSTTSSDTQYF	TGTGCCAGCAGTACTACTAGCTCGGATACGCAGTATTTT
TRBV10-2	NA	TRBJ2-5	TRBD2	CASTWTRGQTQYF	TGCGCCAGCACCTGGACTAGGGGACAGACCCAGTACTTC
TRBV7-3	many	TRBJ2-7	TRBD1	CASSRGQGYEQYF	TGTGCCAGCAGCCGGGGACAGGGCTACGAGCAGTACTTC
TRBV2	NA	TRBJ1-1	NA	CASRPRRVGTEAFF	TGTGCCAGTAGGCCCCGTCGGGTTGGGACTGAAGCTTTCTTT
TRBV5-4	NA	TRBJ1-1	NA	CASSPGGGYTEAFF	TGTGCCAGCAGCCCCGGGGGGGGGTACACTGAAGCTTTCTTT
TRBV6-5	NA	TRBJ2-7	TRBD2	CASSLVAGRYEQYF	TGTGCCAGCAGTTTGGTAGCGGGCCGTTACGAGCAGTACTTC
TRBV28	NA	TRBJ1-6	NA	CASSLWANSPLHF	TGTGCCAGCAGTTTATGGGCTAATTCACCCCTCCACTTT
TRBV7-2	once	TRBJ2-7	TRBD1	CASSFTGTVSSYEQYF	TGTGCCAGCAGCTTCACGGGGACAGTGAGCTCCTACGAGCAGTACTTC
TRBV18	NA	TRBJ2-5	NA	CASSVPEGRGETQYF	TGTGCCAGCTCAGTTCCTGAGGGCCGGGGGGAGACCCAGTACTTC
TRBV18	NA	TRBJ2-5	TRBD2	CASSPTEELAGVETQYF	TGTGCCAGCTCACCCACTGAAGAACTAGCGGGAGTAGAGACCCAGTACTTC
TRBV6-5	NA	TRBJ2-3	NA	CASSYSRGTDTQYF	TGTGCCAGCAGTTACTCGCGGGGCACAGATACGCAGTATTTT
TRBV28	once	TRBJ2-6	TRBD1	CASSLAGGWRGANVLTF	TGTGCCAGCAGTTTAGCAGGGGGCTGGCGGGGGGCCAACGTCCTGACTTTC